This T cell receptor beta chain was observed in a study of blood T cell repertoires in COVID-19. This CDR3 has 15 amino acids. V was pared by 0 bases and J by 1 base, with 3 bases of the junction left unmatched. Germline V gives CDR1 SGHNT, CDR2 YYREEE (reference sequence). Clones were read by immunoSEQ multiplex PCR, and TCRdb kept only the in-frame ones, dropping some. The sample records under 250,000 clones, 83% being singletons. The chain employs TRBV5-4 and TRBJ2-5; TRBD2 matches 7 bases. What was sequenced was PBMCs or T cells enriched from blood (not recorded which). This receptor was obtained from a woman between 45 and 60 years old who had been exposed to COVID-19. CDR3 loop: CASSLAGRIQETQYF. The DNA of the CDR3 is TGTGCCAGCAGCTTGGCCGGGAGGATCCAAGAGACCCAGTACTTC.